These 18 T cell receptor beta chains were sequenced from one sample in a study of neurological immune-mediated disorders. A single record per CDR3 protein comes from TCRdb applying MiXCR to the 5' RACE reads. The table has 60,000 to 80,000 distinct CDR3 sequences, more than 4% seen once. Sequences were obtained from PBMCs. Source of these receptors: a woman aged 50 to 60 with multiple sclerosis.

This clonotype showed up many times. Its ends do not fully match the called genes, so a read error is possible. The V call is TRBV6-1, the J call TRBJ1-5; 12 nucleotides align to TRBD1. This CDR3 spans 15 amino acids. Germline CDR1 reads MNHNS; CDR2 reads SASEGT. CDR3 loop: CASSPGQGARQPQNF. The CDR3 coding sequence is TGTGCCAGCAGTCCGGGACAGGGGGCCAGACAGCCCCAGAATTTT.

This clonotype has a count of ten or more. This sequence joins TRBV7-9 and TRBJ2-2; D gene unclear. CDR1 is SEHNR and CDR2 is FQNEAQ in the germline V gene (reference sequence). The CDR3 loop spans 13 amino acids. V was clipped by 5 bases and J by 2 bases, with 6 bases between them. The CDR3 sequence: CASSSTNTGELFF. DNA for the CDR3: TGTGCCAGCAGCAGTACTAACACCGGGGAGCTGTTTTTT.

At least ten counts were recorded for this clonotype. This chain joins TRBV27 and TRBJ2-7; D is undetermined. The length of the CDR3 is 9 residues. V was cut by 8 bases and J by 3 bases, with 2 bases left in between. CDR1 and CDR2 (germline): MNHEY, SMNVEV (reference sequence). The CDR3 reads CASGYEQYF. The CDR3 DNA reads TGTGCCAGCGGCTACGAGCAGTACTTC.

This clonotype was observed many times. The genes are TRBV28 and TRBJ1-1, with a tentative D call TRBD1 (6 bases). Trimming took 6 bases from V and 8 from J, leaving 10 bases between them. Germline CDR1 and CDR2: MDHEN and SYDVKM. This CDR3 region has 11 residues. This chain's CDR3 is CASRITGEAFF. CDR3 coding DNA: TGTGCCAGCAGGATCACAGGGGAAGCTTTCTTT.

This clonotype was counted at least ten times. The chain uses TRBV9 and TRBJ1-2; D is undetermined. The CDR3 spans 13 residues. Between the trimmed V and J ends, which lost 5 bases and 0 bases, there was a span of 8 bases. Germline assignment: CDR1 SGDLS and CDR2 YYNGEE. The CDR3 loop reads CASRDGANYGYTF. DNA of the CDR3: TGTGCCAGCAGGGACGGAGCTAACTATGGCTACACCTTC.

This clonotype was recorded at least ten times. The chain employs TRBV29-1 and TRBJ2-2; either TRBD1 or TRBD2 may supply D (5 bases each). With 2 bases removed from V and 3 bases from J, the gap between germline ends came to 10 bases. There are 14 residues in the CDR3. The germline gives CDR1 SQVTM, CDR2 ANQGSEA. CDR3 region: CSVESGTYTGELFF. The CDR3 DNA reads TGCAGCGTTGAATCGGGGACGTACACCGGGGAGCTGTTTTTT.

This clonotype showed up many times. This chain links TRBV7-8 with TRBJ1-3; D uncertain. Trimming shortened V by 5 bases and J by 3 bases, and 8 bases separated the two germline ends. The length of the CDR3 is 13 residues. CDR1 is SGHVS and CDR2 is FQNEAQ in the germline V gene. CDR3 sequence: CASSMSRGNTIYF. The CDR3 coding sequence is TGTGCCAGCAGCATGAGCCGTGGAAACACCATATATTTT.

There are many counts of this clonotype. J is TRBJ2-7 and V is TRBV5-1, with 8 bases lining up with TRBD1. This CDR3 region has 13 residues. The germline V gene has CDR1 SGHRS and CDR2 YFSETQ. J was trimmed by 3 bases and V by 9 bases; bases with no gene match: 8. This CDR3 reads CAILQGVSYEQYV. CDR3 DNA: TGCGCCATACTACAGGGGGTAAGCTACGAGCAGTACGTC.

This clonotype was seen ten or more times. This chain joins TRBV7-9 and TRBJ2-1, with unresolved D. The ends were cut back, 0 bases at V and 15 bases at J, with 15 bases in the middle. CDR3 length: 13 residues. The V gene's germline CDR1 is SEHNR and CDR2 FQNEAQ (reference sequence). CDR3 bases: TGTGCCAGCAGCTTAGCTGTGGGCCCACGATGGTTCTTC. Encoded protein: CASSLAVGPRWFF. Drawing the rest from reference TRBV7-9 and TRBJ2-1, the complete variable domain is DTGVSQNPRHKITKRGQNVTFRCDPISEHNRLYWYRQTLGQGPEFLTYFQNEAQLEKSRLLSDRFSAERPKGSFSTLEIQRTEQGDSAMYLCASSLAVGPRWFFGPGTRLTVL.

This clonotype appeared many times. The rearrangement links TRBV5-1 to TRBJ1-4, with TRBD1 matching over 10 bases. Germline V gene lookup returns CDR1 SGHRS and CDR2 YFSETQ. The CDR3 consists of 15 residues. V lost 1 base to trimming and J lost 10 bases; unmatched junction nucleotides: 7. CDR3: CASSLLGTGEGKLFF. CDR3 nucleotide sequence: TGCGCCAGCAGCTTGTTAGGGACAGGGGAAGGAAAACTGTTTTTT.

This clonotype showed up many times. The rearrangement links TRBV27 to TRBJ1-1; D remains unclear. The CDR3 runs 13 residues. The V gene's germline CDR1 is MNHEY and CDR2 SMNVEV (reference sequence). V dropped 5 bases and J dropped 3 bases, with 10 bases sitting between them. The CDR3 loop is CASSPRVDTEAFF. CDR3 nucleotides: TGTGCCAGCAGTCCGAGGGTGGACACTGAAGCTTTCTTT.

Remarks on this clonotype: Its ends do not fully match the called genes, so a read error is possible. V and J are TRBV15 and TRBJ1-5, with no clear D. The CDR3 length is 12 residues. Germline lookup yields CDR1 LNHNV and CDR2 YYDKDF (reference sequence). The CDR3: CATSRQTQPQNF. In DNA, the CDR3 is TGTGCCACCAGCAGACAAACTCAGCCCCAGAATTTT.

The chain joins TRBV6-5 to TRBJ1-1, with D possibly TRBD1 on 6 matching bases. Germline V lookup: CDR1 MNHEY, CDR2 SVGAGI. The CDR3 totals 13 residues. Trimming stripped 0 bases from V and 12 bases from J, with 14 bases between. The CDR3 DNA follows: TGTGCCAGCAGTTACTCAAAGGGGGTAGGGACTTTCTTT. Translation: CASSYSKGVGTFF.

This clonotype has a count of ten or more. A read error may account for a junction end that differs from germline. The chain has TRBV12-3 or TRBV12-4 and TRBJ1-6; weak D call: TRBD1 (5 bases). The CDR3 is 13 amino acids. The CDR3 coding sequence is TGTGCCAGCAGCCGGGACCGAAGTTCACCCCTCAACTTT. It translates to CASSRDRSSPLNF.

The chain uses TRBV21-1 and TRBJ2-4. TRBV21-1 is listed as a pseudogene. This CDR3 comprises 15 residues. The CDR3 reads CASSQRSTRDEIQYF. The CDR3, as DNA: TGTGCCAGCAGCCAGAGGAGCACACGCGACGAAATTCAGTACTTC.

This clonotype was seen at least ten times. This rearrangement joins TRBV12-3 or TRBV12-4 to TRBJ1-2; tentatively, D is TRBD1 (6 bases). CDR3 size: 15 residues. V was shortened by 4 bases and J by 6 bases, with 18 bases between the two germline ends. CDR3 sequence: CASSSLPRGGNGYTF. CDR3 bases: TGTGCCAGCAGTTCCTTACCCAGGGGAGGCAATGGCTACACCTTC.

This clonotype has a count of ten or more. The chain combines TRBV20-1 with TRBJ1-1, with TRBD1 as a possible D gene (6 bases). Looked up from germline, CDR1 is DFQATT and CDR2 is SNEGSKA (reference sequence). This CDR3 is built from 12 residues. Trimming stripped 4 bases from V and 8 bases from J, with 14 bases between. In DNA form, the CDR3 reads TGCAGTGCTACTTTAAGGGGGTTCGAAGCTTTCTTT. This gives the protein CSATLRGFEAFF.

This clonotype was recorded many times. The rearrangement joins TRBV20-1 to TRBJ1-1; no definite D call. Germline V lookup: CDR1 DFQATT, CDR2 SNEGSKA (reference sequence). The germline V and J ends were trimmed by 6 bases and 0 bases, with 8 bases remaining between them. The CDR3 sequence is 12 residues long. The CDR3 here is CSAPRMNTEAFF. The CDR3 bases are TGCAGTGCCCCGCGGATGAACACTGAAGCTTTCTTT.